The sequence of this TCR beta chain was determined in a study of shared clonotypes between healthy human individuals. The method was immunoSEQ multiplex PCR; TCRdb's version includes in-frame clones alone and lacks a portion of them. The sample yields 2 million to 2.5 million clones, over 85% seen once. Germline V gene data show CDR1 as MGHDK and CDR2 as SYGVNS. Trimming removed 7 bases from V and 7 bases from J; junction bases left unmatched: 11. This CDR3 contains 15 residues. Study-wide results and caveats: The study generally estimated greater richness for naive than memory subsets. Rarefaction exposed incomplete sorted-subset sequencing despite large depth. Researchers sampled blood only, noting tissue repertoires likely differ.

Of note for this clone: Its antigen is not identified.

The chain couples TRBV25-1 to TRBJ2-1, with TRBD1 matching over 9 bases. Sequencing was performed on naive CD4+ T cells from PBMCs. Specified subset: CD45RA+ positively selected. The receptor was isolated from a man in his late teens or twenties in good health. Some clones in this sample may be carry-over from other donors' samples. The CDR3 is CASTSRDRESNEQFF. CDR3 in DNA: TGTGCCAGCACTTCCCGGGACAGGGAGAGTAATGAGCAGTTCTTC.